The rows below give T cell receptor beta chains drawn from one sample of a study of sequential checkpoint blockade in melanoma. Only in-frame clones appear in the TCRdb table, and some are missing; sequencing was by immunoSEQ multiplex PCR. The sample lists 7,000 or so clones, around 78% occurring once. The input for sequencing was CD8+ T cells sorted from blood (inferred from file names), taken from a patient given nivolumab and ipilimumab in sequence. These receptors originate from a human donor with melanoma. Each CDR3 is given with its conserved first and last residue. D genes are given only for firm matches. Some rows have no size entry. The others give once, few or many, or a class for an expanded clone.

TRBV28	TRBD1	TRBJ2-7	-	CATTEDRGWEPYEQYF	TGTGCCACTACGGAGGACAGGGGCTGGGAACCGTACGAGCAGTACTTC
TRBV9	TRBD2	TRBJ2-1	-	CASSVGGRSYNEQFF	TGTGCCAGCAGCGTGGGCGGGAGATCATACAATGAGCAGTTCTTC
TRBV19	TRBD1	TRBJ1-1	-	CASSPGDRSVSEAFF	TGTGCCAGTAGTCCCGGGGACAGGAGCGTTTCTGAAGCTTTCTTT
TRBV27	TRBD1	TRBJ1-2	-	CASSPTGPYGYTF	TGTGCCAGCAGCCCGACAGGGCCTTATGGCTACACCTTC
TRBV29-1	TRBD2	TRBJ2-1	-	CSVEVREGLNEQFF	TGCAGCGTTGAAGTGCGGGAGGGCCTCAATGAGCAGTTCTTC
TRBV4-2	TRBD2	TRBJ2-7	once	CASSQEGTSGSYEQYF	TGTGCCAGCAGCCAAGAAGGGACTAGCGGGAGTTACGAGCAGTACTTC
TRBV5-4	TRBD2	TRBJ2-1	-	CASSRLAGEQFF	TGTGCCAGCAGTCGACTAGCGGGAGAGCAGTTCTTC
TRBV9	TRBD2	TRBJ2-5	few	CASAGVDQETQYF	TGTGCCAGCGCGGGGGTGGATCAAGAGACCCAGTACTTC
TRBV5-5	-	TRBJ2-7	-	CASSPSYEQYF	TGTGCCAGCAGCCCGTCCTACGAGCAGTACTTC
TRBV5-5	-	TRBJ1-4	-	CASSLSIRGEKLFF	TGTGCCAGCAGCTTATCCATAAGGGGTGAAAAACTGTTTTTT
TRBV28	-	TRBJ2-1	-	CASSPSRRSYNEQFF	TGTGCCAGCAGCCCTAGTAGAAGGTCCTACAATGAGCAGTTCTTC
TRBV27	-	TRBJ2-1	once	CASSLFLEPPYNEQFF	TGTGCCAGCAGTTTATTTTTGGAGCCGCCCTACAATGAGCAGTTCTTC
TRBV9	-	TRBJ1-3	-	CASSVGGVTGNTIYF	TGTGCCAGCAGCGTAGGGGGAGTAACTGGAAACACCATATATTTT
TRBV27	TRBD2	TRBJ2-7	-	CASSSRWTGLKEREGAEQYF	TGTGCCAGCAGTTCCCGCTGGACAGGGTTGAAGGAGCGGGAGGGCGCCGAGCAGTACTTC
TRBV14	-	TRBJ2-5	-	CASSQGVSGWETQYF	TGTGCCAGCAGCCAAGGCGTTTCAGGGTGGGAGACCCAGTACTTC
TRBV4-3	TRBD2	TRBJ2-4	few	CASSQEASGSENIQYF	TGCGCCAGCAGCCAAGAAGCTAGCGGTTCGGAAAACATTCAGTACTTC
TRBV7-3	TRBD1	TRBJ2-5	-	CASSGTVGETQYF	TGTGCCAGCAGCGGGACAGTTGGGGAGACCCAGTACTTC
TRBV5-6	-	TRBJ2-7	once	CASSQAGSSYEQYF	TGTGCCAGCAGCCAAGCGGGCAGCTCCTACGAGCAGTACTTC
TRBV21-1	-	TRBJ1-5	once	CASSTKVATWHHQPQHF	TGTGCCAGCAGTACAAAGGTAGCTACATGGCATCATCAGCCCCAGCATTTT
TRBV9	-	TRBJ2-1	-	CASSAEGPLYNEQFF	TGTGCCAGCAGCGCGGAGGGCCCTCTCTACAATGAGCAGTTCTTC
TRBV5-5	-	TRBJ2-1	few	CASSSEALLIASYNEQFF	TGTGCCAGCAGCTCTGAAGCCTTGCTAATCGCATCCTACAATGAGCAGTTCTTC
TRBV7-6	-	TRBJ2-7	-	CASSAGQTYEQYF	TGTGCCAGCAGCGCCGGACAGACCTACGAGCAGTACTTC
TRBV7-9	TRBD2	TRBJ2-5	-	CASSGLAGQETQYF	TGTGCCAGCAGCGGACTAGCGGGACAAGAGACCCAGTACTTC
TRBV6-4	TRBD1	TRBJ2-7	few	CASSYNRDRVIYEQYF	TGTGCCAGCAGTTATAACCGGGACAGGGTAATTTACGAGCAGTACTTC
TRBV13	-	TRBJ2-7	-	CASSSGTSYEQYF	TGTGCCAGCAGCTCTGGGACTTCCTACGAGCAGTACTTC
TRBV7-9	TRBD1	TRBJ2-7	-	CASSFHPPGQGAYEQYF	TGTGCCAGCAGCTTTCATCCTCCGGGACAGGGGGCGTACGAGCAGTACTTC
TRBV27	-	TRBJ2-7	once	CASSLSVRGATYYEQYF	TGTGCCAGCAGTTTATCTGTCCGGGGGGCAACTTACTACGAGCAGTACTTC
TRBV4-1	-	TRBJ2-3	-	CASSHRLVDTQYF	TGCGCCAGCAGCCACCGACTCGTAGATACGCAGTATTTT
TRBV10-2	-	TRBJ2-1	-	CASSESPSGPDNEQFF	TGCGCCAGCAGTGAGTCACCCAGCGGGCCTGACAATGAGCAGTTCTTC
TRBV4-3	TRBD1	TRBJ2-7	few	CASSQVTGGYEQYF	TGCGCCAGCAGCCAAGTCACAGGGGGCTACGAGCAGTACTTC
TRBV7-9	-	TRBJ1-1	-	CASTPGVNTEAFF	TGTGCCAGCACCCCGGGGGTGAACACTGAAGCTTTCTTT
TRBV28	TRBD1	TRBJ2-7	-	CASSALVYRGQGVPYEQYF	TGTGCCAGCAGTGCCCTGGTTTACCGGGGCCAGGGGGTCCCCTACGAGCAGTACTTC
TRBV9	-	TRBJ2-2	-	CASSEEASRAGELFF	TGTGCCAGCAGCGAGGAGGCATCGAGAGCCGGGGAGCTGTTTTTT
TRBV7-9	-	TRBJ2-7	-	CASSLGLYLSYEQYF	TGTGCCAGCAGCTTAGGCCTCTACCTATCCTACGAGCAGTACTTC
TRBV7-9	TRBD1	TRBJ1-1	-	CASSPTGWTEAFF	TGTGCCAGCTCCCCGACAGGGTGGACTGAAGCTTTCTTT
TRBV4-1	-	TRBJ1-5	once	CASSQDPGSQPQHF	TGCGCCAGCAGCCAAGATCCGGGTAGTCAGCCCCAGCATTTT
TRBV7-9	-	TRBJ2-7	-	CASSLWGWGEQYF	TGTGCCAGCAGCTTATGGGGCTGGGGCGAGCAGTACTTC
TRBV2	-	TRBJ2-6	-	CASRDIFSGANVLTF	TGTGCCAGCAGGGACATTTTCTCTGGGGCCAACGTCCTGACTTTC
TRBV19	-	TRBJ2-3	-	CASSIASTDTQYF	TGTGCCAGTAGTATAGCTAGCACAGATACGCAGTATTTT
TRBV7-8	TRBD2	TRBJ2-7	-	CASSPLAGGSYEQYF	TGTGCCAGCAGCCCCCTAGCGGGAGGGTCCTACGAGCAGTACTTC
TRBV19	TRBD1	TRBJ1-1	-	CASRSGTGGLDEAFF	TGTGCCAGTAGATCCGGGACAGGGGGCCTGGATGAAGCTTTCTTT
TRBV4-1	-	TRBJ2-2	-	CASSWLENTGELFF	TGCGCCAGCAGCTGGCTAGAGAACACCGGGGAGCTGTTTTTT
TRBV7-9	-	TRBJ1-5	-	CASSQDDQPQHF	TGTGCCAGCAGCCAGGATGATCAGCCCCAGCATTTT
TRBV27	TRBD2	TRBJ2-1	few	CASSPLLAPHLYNEQFF	TGTGCCAGCAGTCCCTTACTAGCGCCCCATTTATACAATGAGCAGTTCTTC
TRBV5-1	TRBD2	TRBJ2-7	-	CASSGTSGTYEQYF	TGCGCCAGCAGCGGGACTAGCGGGACATACGAGCAGTACTTC
TRBV27	TRBD2	TRBJ2-1	-	CASSSGLAGYEQFF	TGTGCCAGCAGTTCCGGACTAGCGGGATATGAGCAGTTCTTC
TRBV7-9	TRBD2	TRBJ2-2	few	CASSGRGTGELFF	TGTGCCAGTAGCGGGAGAGGCACCGGGGAGCTGTTTTTT
TRBV7-3	-	TRBJ2-1	-	CASSLGRGLKNEQFF	TGTGCCAGCAGCTTAGGTCGTGGCCTGAAAAATGAGCAGTTCTTC
TRBV27	TRBD2	TRBJ2-1	-	CASSLQREYNEQFF	TGTGCCAGCAGTTTACAGCGGGAGTACAATGAGCAGTTCTTC
TRBV7-8	-	TRBJ1-4	-	CASSPTDTTNEKLFF	TGTGCCAGCAGCCCCACTGATACAACTAATGAAAAACTGTTTTTT
TRBV27	TRBD1	TRBJ2-7	-	CASSPGTGPYEQYF	TGTGCCAGCAGCCCCGGGACAGGGCCCTACGAGCAGTACTTC
TRBV21-1	-	TRBJ2-3	-	CASSKAFTQVGLAGLTDTQYF	TGTGCCAGCAGCAAAGCCTTCACCCAAGTAGGTCTAGCGGGCCTCACAGATACGCAGTATTTT
TRBV7-3	-	TRBJ2-1	few	CASSLAWRDNEQFF	TGTGCCAGCAGCTTAGCGTGGCGGGACAATGAGCAGTTCTTC
TRBV7-3	-	TRBJ2-1	-	CASSLLAYNEQFF	TGTGCCAGCAGCTTACTAGCCTACAATGAGCAGTTCTTC
TRBV27	-	TRBJ2-1	once	CASSLYNEQFF	TGTGCCAGCAGCCTATACAATGAGCAGTTCTTC
TRBV7-9	TRBD1	TRBJ2-1	-	CASSSSWDRVDEQFF	TGTGCCAGCAGCTCGTCGTGGGACAGGGTCGATGAGCAGTTCTTC
TRBV6-5	-	TRBJ2-7	-	CASSYSIGAYEQYF	TGTGCCAGCAGTTACTCGATCGGGGCCTACGAGCAGTACTTC
TRBV28	-	TRBJ2-1	once	CASSSPILSHLRSYNEQFF	TGTGCCAGCAGTTCACCGATACTTTCTCACCTTCGCTCCTACAATGAGCAGTTCTTC
TRBV7-3	-	TRBJ2-1	few	CASRLDSYNEQFF	TGTGCCAGCAGACTAGACTCCTACAATGAGCAGTTCTTC
TRBV27	-	TRBJ2-3	-	CASSPLRGHTTDTQYF	TGTGCCAGCAGTCCCCTCCGCGGACATACAACAGATACGCAGTATTTT